These 29 T cell receptor beta chains were sequenced from one sample in a study of OX40 agonist ivuxolimab in advanced cancers. Method: immunoSEQ multiplex PCR; TCRdb's copy keeps in-frame clones and lacks some. The profile shows more than 45,000 clones, over 75% of them singletons. The sequencing here drew on CD4+ or CD8+ T cells sorted from blood, taken in a trial of the OX40 agonist ivuxolimab. These receptors all stem from an adult with an advanced solid tumor such as melanoma, head and neck, liver or kidney cancer.

The chain uses TRBV9 and TRBJ1-2; D gene ambiguous. The CDR3 sequence is 12 residues long. V was pared by 7 bases and J by 7 bases, with 14 bases between. Germline loops: CDR1 SGDLS, CDR2 YYNGEE. CDR3 nucleotide sequence: TGTGCCAGCGCCAGTCAGGCGCTTGGCTACACCTTC. Protein: CASASQALGYTF.

CDR3 in DNA: TGTGCCAGCCTCTCGCGGGGGACTGCTGGCTACACCTTC. Translated, it gives CASLSRGTAGYTF. The chain is built from TRBV19 and TRBJ1-2; D perhaps matches TRBD1 (5 bases). Trimming left V 9 bases short and J 7 bases short, with 18 bases between. Germline CDR1 and CDR2: LNHDA and SQIVND (reference sequence). The CDR3 is 13 amino acids.

In the case of this clone: At one end the junction does not follow the germline gene, possibly because of a read error. The gene calls are TRBV7-9 and TRBJ1-1; TRBD1 is a possible D gene (6 bases). The length of the CDR3 is 17 residues. Germline V gene data show CDR1 as SEHNR and CDR2 as FQNEAQ (reference sequence). The CDR3 protein is CASSLAQGFLRNTEAFF. The DNA for the CDR3 is TGTGCCAGCAGCCTAGCCCAGGGGTTTTTAAGGAACACTGAAGCTTTCTTT.

V and J are TRBV6-1 and TRBJ2-1; TRBD2 matches 8 bases. The ends lost 6 bases at V and 8 bases at J; junction bases unmatched: 9. The CDR3 extends over 14 amino acids. Germline-derived CDR1 and CDR2 are MNHNS and SASEGT. In nucleotides, the CDR3 is TGTGCCAGCAGGAGGCGGGAGGCCGGGGATGAGCAGTTCTTC. Its translation: CASRRREAGDEQFF.

This clone has just a few counts. The chain links TRBV7-2 to TRBJ2-7, with 8 bases matching TRBD2. The CDR3 runs 15 residues. The germline gives CDR1 SGHTA, CDR2 FQGNSA. Trimming at V came to 1 base and at J to 3 bases, leaving 5 bases not matched to a gene. CDR3 amino acids: CASSLGGLGVYEQYF. CDR3 sequence (DNA): TGTGCCAGCAGCTTAGGGGGACTAGGGGTCTACGAGCAGTACTTC.

V and J are TRBV30 and TRBJ1-4; maybe TRBD1 (5 bases). V shed 2 bases and J shed 12 bases, with 16 bases lying between them. There are 13 residues in the CDR3. Germline V gives CDR1 GTSNPN, CDR2 SVGIG (reference sequence). CDR3 amino acids: CAWSLRGSHELFF. The CDR3 bases are TGTGCCTGGAGTTTACGGGGCTCTCACGAACTGTTTTTT. The variable domain in full, with the rest retrieved from reference TRBV30 and TRBJ1-4, is SQTIHQWPATLVQPVGSPLSLECTVEGTSNPNLYWYRQAAGRGLQLLFYSVGIGQISSEVPQNLSASRPQDRQFILSSKKLLLSDSGFYLCAWSLRGSHELFFGSGTQLSVL.

The table lists this clone with a count of one. The chain recombines TRBV7-3 with TRBJ2-1, with D perhaps matching TRBD2 (6 bases). The CDR3 has 15 amino acids. Trimming removed 1 base from V and 7 bases from J, with 14 bases in between. CDR1 is SGHTA, CDR2 FQGTGA, per germline. CDR3 DNA sequence: TGTGCCAGCAGCTTAAGTGGGAGGTATCTGAATGAGCAGTTCTTC. Translated, it gives CASSLSGRYLNEQFF. The full variable domain, with the rest looked up from reference TRBV7-3 and TRBJ2-1, is GAGVSQTPSNKVTEKGKYVELRCDPISGHTALYWYRQSLGQGPEFLIYFQGTGAADDSGLPNDRFFAVRPEGSVSTLKIQRTERGDSAVYLCASSLSGRYLNEQFFGPGTRLTVL.

The chain combines TRBV27 with TRBJ2-2; D might be TRBD2 (6 bases). The CDR3 loop spans 16 amino acids. V dropped 7 bases and J dropped 3 bases, with 18 bases sitting between them. Germline V gene data show CDR1 as MNHEY and CDR2 as SMNVEV (reference sequence). CDR3: CASKGSGSRDTGELFF. DNA for the CDR3: TGTGCCAGCAAGGGGTCCGGGAGTAGGGACACCGGGGAGCTGTTTTTT.

This sequence joins TRBV6-6 and TRBJ2-7, with D perhaps matching TRBD2 (5 bases). The germline V gene encodes CDR1 MNHNY and CDR2 SVGAGI (reference sequence). The CDR3 has 14 amino acids. V lost 6 bases and J 2 bases, leaving 14 bases between the germline ends. The CDR3, as DNA: TGTGCCAGCAGCCTTGGCGGGTCTACCTACGAGCAGTACTTC. It translates to CASSLGGSTYEQYF.

In its sample, this clone is medium-sized. This chain links TRBV9 with TRBJ1-1, with no clear D. This CDR3 is 13 amino acids long. The germline V gene has CDR1 SGDLS and CDR2 YYNGEE. The germline V and J ends were trimmed by 2 bases and 4 bases, with 9 bases remaining between them. CDR3 DNA: TGTGCCAGCAGCGTGTCGGTTCTCACTGAAGCTTTCTTT. The encoded protein is CASSVSVLTEAFF. Variable domain in full (rest from reference TRBV9 and TRBJ1-1): DSGVTQTPKHLITATGQRVTLRCSPRSGDLSVYWYQQSLDQGLQFLIQYYNGEERAKGNILERFSAQQFPDLHSELNLSSLELGDSALYFCASSVSVLTEAFFGQGTRLTVV.

The V and J genes are TRBV7-2 and TRBJ2-7, with 8 bases identical to TRBD1. The germline gives CDR1 SGHTA, CDR2 FQGNSA. J lost 2 bases, V lost 5 bases, and 2 bases had no gene match. The CDR3 has 13 amino acids. The CDR3 here is CASSRTGPYEQYF. The CDR3 DNA is TGTGCCAGCAGCCGGACAGGGCCCTACGAGCAGTACTTC.

The CDR3 DNA sequence: TGTGCCAGCAGCTTAGGCCGGGCCCAAGAGACCCAGTACTTC. Residues: CASSLGRAQETQYF. The chain uses TRBV11-2 and TRBJ2-5; D gene ambiguous. This CDR3 contains 14 residues. V was clipped by 1 base and J by 1 base, with 7 bases between them. CDR1 and CDR2 (germline): SGHAT, FQNNGV.

CDR3 sequence: CASRTSTQSGELFF. Written as DNA, the CDR3 is TGCGCCAGCAGGACTAGCACTCAGAGCGGGGAGCTGTTTTTT. The chain recombines TRBV5-1 with TRBJ2-2; 7 nucleotides line up with TRBD2. CDR3 length: 14 amino acids. Germline CDR1 reads SGHRS; CDR2 reads YFSETQ. V gave up 5 bases and J gave up 7 bases; unmatched junction bases: 8.

This chain uses TRBV7-9 with TRBJ2-1, with 7 positions matching TRBD1. The V segment lost 4 bases and the J segment 3 bases; nucleotides outside the gene matches: 3. CDR3 size: 14 residues. Germline values: CDR1 SEHNR, CDR2 FQNEAQ (reference sequence). In DNA, the CDR3 is TGTGCCAGCAGCTCGACAGGGAACTACAATGAGCAGTTCTTC. Translating gives CASSSTGNYNEQFF.

The chain employs TRBV25-1 and TRBJ1-2; D gene ambiguous. In germline, CDR1 is MGHDK, CDR2 SYGVNS. The CDR3 totals 13 residues. V shed 8 bases and J shed 4 bases, with 14 bases lying between them. CDR3 sequence reads: CASSVSSGYGYTF. CDR3 DNA sequence: TGTGCCAGCTCTGTCTCCTCGGGCTATGGCTACACCTTC.

This clone was picked up a small number of times. The V and J genes are TRBV5-6 and TRBJ1-6, with D perhaps matching TRBD1 (5 bases). This CDR3 has 15 residues. CDR1 is SGHDT, CDR2 YYEEEE, per germline. V was clipped by 4 bases and J by 5 bases, with 13 bases between them. Here the CDR3 DNA reads TGTGCCAGCAGCCGTCCGGGGGGAAATAATTCACCCCTCCACTTT. It specifies CASSRPGGNNSPLHF.

The chain has TRBV4-1 and TRBJ2-7; 11 nucleotides match TRBD2. The CDR3 is 17 amino acids. The germline gives CDR1 MGHRA, CDR2 YSYEKL. Losses at the gene ends were 3 bases for V and 0 bases for J; bases not matched to a gene: 7. This CDR3 is CASSHLGTSGLSYEQYF. The DNA for the CDR3 is TGCGCCAGCAGCCACCTAGGGACTAGCGGCCTCTCCTACGAGCAGTACTTC.

J is TRBJ1-6 and V is TRBV6-5; D is possibly TRBD1 (5 bases). This CDR3 is 14 amino acids long. Deletions cut 6 bases from V and 4 bases from J, with 10 bases between. Germline CDR1 reads MNHEY; CDR2 reads SVGAGI. Here the CDR3 reads CASSRDLYNSPLHF. The CDR3 bases are TGTGCCAGCAGCCGGGACCTGTATAATTCACCCCTCCACTTT.

V gene TRBV5-4 combines with J gene TRBJ2-1, with 11 bases aligning to TRBD1. CDR3 size: 13 residues. Germline-derived CDR1 and CDR2 are SGHNT and YYREEE (reference sequence). Germline trimming cut 5 bases from V and 9 bases from J; bases unmatched to any gene: 4. CDR3 coding DNA: TGTGCCAGCAGGAGGACAGGGGGCCCTGAGCAGTTCTTC. Protein: CASRRTGGPEQFF.

The chain carries TRBV6-4 and TRBJ1-2; 8 positions agree with TRBD1. Germline lookup yields CDR1 MRHNA and CDR2 SNTAGT. Trimming cost V 3 bases and J 4 bases; bases outside gene matches: 1. The length of the CDR3 is 13 residues. The CDR3 DNA follows: TGTGCCAGCAGTGAGGGGACAGGCTATGGCTACACCTTC. Translation: CASSEGTGYGYTF.

The V gene is TRBV5-1, the J gene TRBJ2-2; 8 bases fit TRBD1. The CDR3 runs to 16 residues. CDR1 SGHRS and CDR2 YFSETQ come from the germline V gene. Trimming cost V 0 bases and J 0 bases; bases outside gene matches: 1. This CDR3 reads CASSLETGANTGELFF. As DNA, the CDR3 is TGCGCCAGCAGCTTGGAGACAGGGGCGAACACCGGGGAGCTGTTTTTT.

This rearrangement joins TRBV7-9 to TRBJ1-3; D is uncertain. CDR1 and CDR2 (germline): SEHNR, FQNEAQ (reference sequence). The germline V and J ends were trimmed by 4 bases and 3 bases, with 13 bases remaining between them. The CDR3 spans 15 residues. The CDR3 spells CASSSLVGNGNTIYF. The CDR3 DNA reads as TGTGCCAGCAGCTCCCTAGTCGGGAATGGAAACACCATATATTTT.

The DNA of the CDR3 is TGTGCCAGCAGTTTAAGTTTTGGACCGCAGTACTTC. Translation: CASSLSFGPQYF. The rearrangement links TRBV28 to TRBJ2-4; the D is unclear. The CDR3 is 12 residues long. CDR1 MDHEN and CDR2 SYDVKM come from the germline V gene. V lost 2 bases and J lost 13, with 12 bases in between.

This clone was recorded once. This CDR3 reads CATSGLAGSSYEQYF. The CDR3 DNA reads TGTGCCACCAGCGGGCTAGCGGGAAGCTCCTACGAGCAGTACTTC. The rearrangement joins TRBV15 to TRBJ2-7, with TRBD2 identical over 9 bases. This CDR3 has 15 residues. The J segment lost 0 bases and the V segment lost 5 bases, leaving 5 bases of the junction unmatched. Germline V lookup: CDR1 LNHNV, CDR2 YYDKDF (reference sequence).

The chain is built from TRBV29-1 and TRBJ2-4; TRBD1 agrees at 11 bases. Germline V lookup: CDR1 SQVTM, CDR2 ANQGSEA. Losses at the gene ends were 6 bases for V and 0 bases for J; bases not matched to a gene: 10. The CDR3 consists of 17 residues. The CDR3 DNA reads as TGCAGCGTCGGGACGGTCGGACAGGGGGCAGCCAAAAACATTCAGTACTTC. Its translation is CSVGTVGQGAAKNIQYF.

As DNA, the CDR3 is TGCGCCAGCAGCCCCCCTAGCGCCGGGGACACCGGGGAGCTGTTTTTT. Translation: CASSPPSAGDTGELFF. This sequence joins TRBV5-1 and TRBJ2-2; maybe TRBD2 (6 bases). The CDR3 spans 16 residues. The germline CDR1 and CDR2 sequences are SGHRS and YFSETQ. The V gene lost 4 bases and the J gene lost 3 bases, with 16 bases spanning the gap.

In this sample, this clone turned up once. This chain connects TRBV25-1 to TRBJ1-2; D is undetermined. Trimming left V 0 bases short and J 4 bases short, with 12 bases between. From germline, CDR1 is MGHDK and CDR2 SYGVNS. The CDR3 is 15 amino acids. The CDR3 bases are TGTGCCAGCAGTGAATACGACCCCATCCCCTATGGCTACACCTTC. Its protein is CASSEYDPIPYGYTF.

V usage is TRBV9 and J usage is TRBJ2-3, with D possibly matching TRBD1 (6 bases). Trimming shortened V by 4 bases and J by 4 bases, and 19 bases separated the two germline ends. The germline CDR1 and CDR2 sequences are SGDLS and YYNGEE. This CDR3 comprises 16 residues. The CDR3 sequence: CASSPFARGRADTQYF. The DNA of the CDR3 is TGTGCCAGCAGCCCCTTCGCCAGGGGAAGAGCAGATACGCAGTATTTT.

The V call is TRBV5-1, the J call TRBJ1-1; 9 bases agree with TRBD1. J gave up 8 bases and V 1 base, and 3 bases lay outside the gene matches. The CDR3 runs 13 residues. Germline values: CDR1 SGHRS, CDR2 YFSETQ. For the CDR3, the DNA is TGCGCCAGCAGCTTGCAGGGGACAGGGGAAGCTTTCTTT. The encoded protein is CASSLQGTGEAFF.